Listed here are 18 T cell receptor beta chains from one sample, sequenced in a study of CD8+ T cells in alopecia areata. Treatment: oral pan-JAK inhibitor, 5-10 mg twice daily. Following extraction, RNA underwent reverse transcription to cDNA, which served as the sequencing template. This table comes from immunoSEQ multiplex PCR, and its TCRdb copy is limited to in-frame clones, with some not included. The sample gives about 180,000 clones, about 48% of which show up once; 11% is in the top ten. The sequences come from CD8+ T cells sorted from blood, collected at week 24, from a patient treated with tofacitinib. These receptors were collected from a human donor with alopecia areata.

This chain connects TRBV27 to TRBJ1-6; TRBD1 might be the D (5 bases). CDR1 and CDR2 (germline): MNHEY, SMNVEV (reference sequence). There are 15 residues in the CDR3. Trimming stripped 7 bases from V and 8 bases from J, with 18 bases between. CDR3 region: CASKGRGLRDSPLHF. The CDR3 DNA sequence: TGTGCCAGCAAAGGGAGGGGATTACGTGATTCACCCCTCCACTTT.

In this sample, this clone turned up a few times. At one boundary the junction diverges from the germline segment, which might be a read error. CDR3 DNA sequence: TGTGCCAGCAGCTTGGAACAGGGGTCTGAAGCTCTCTTT. Amino acid sequence: CASSLEQGSEALF. This rearrangement joins TRBV5-6 to TRBJ1-1; TRBD1 agrees at 7 bases. This CDR3 has 13 amino acids. CDR1 and CDR2 from the germline V gene are SGHDT and YYEEEE.

This sequence joins TRBV6-5 and TRBJ2-1, with TRBD2 as a possible D gene (5 bases). Germline lookup yields CDR1 MNHEY and CDR2 SVGAGI. This CDR3 comprises 16 residues. V lost 2 bases, J lost 0 bases, and 11 bases lay in between. The CDR3 here is CASSYRQGSSYNEQFF. The CDR3 DNA is TGTGCCAGCAGTTACCGGCAAGGGAGCTCCTACAATGAGCAGTTCTTC.

This clone has only a few counts. The V gene is TRBV14, the J gene TRBJ2-3; 7 nucleotides align to TRBD1. CDR1 is SGHDN and CDR2 is FVKESK in the germline V gene. The CDR3 sequence is 15 residues long. V was clipped by 4 bases and J by 6 bases; unmatched bases: 10. The CDR3 DNA is TGTGCCAGCAGCCGCAGAAACAACAGGGGCGATACGCAGTATTTT. As protein: CASSRRNNRGDTQYF.

The rearrangement joins TRBV19 to TRBJ1-1; D is uncertain. Between the trimmed V and J ends, which lost 6 bases and 5 bases, there was a span of 13 bases. Germline CDR1 LNHDA, CDR2 SQIVND (reference sequence). The CDR3 length is 13 residues. As DNA, the CDR3 is TGTGCCAGTAGCCCCGGTCGGGAGACTGAAGCTTTCTTT. Translating gives CASSPGRETEAFF. The full variable domain, in which reference TRBV19 and TRBJ1-1 provide the parts outside the CDR3, is DGGITQSPKYLFRKEGQNVTLSCEQNLNHDAMYWYRQDPGQGLRLIYYSQIVNDFQKGDIAEGYSVSREKKESFPLTVTSAQKNPTAFYLCASSPGRETEAFFGQGTRLTVV.

The chain recombines TRBV18 with TRBJ2-7; 10 nucleotides line up with TRBD1. CDR1 and CDR2 (germline): KGHSH, LQKENI. The J segment lost 3 bases and the V segment lost 2 bases, leaving 4 bases of the junction unmatched. The CDR3 length is 15 residues. The CDR3 sequence: CASSPGGQGNYEQYF. CDR3 nucleotides: TGTGCCAGCTCACCAGGGGGACAGGGGAACTACGAGCAGTACTTC.

V and J are TRBV7-8 and TRBJ2-1; D might be TRBD1 (6 bases). Germline assignment: CDR1 SGHVS and CDR2 FQNEAQ. The CDR3 spans 16 residues. Trimming removed 2 bases at V and 4 bases at J, with 15 bases between. CDR3 residues: CASSLRDISPYNEQFF. The CDR3 DNA sequence: TGTGCCAGCAGCTTACGGGACATTAGTCCGTACAATGAGCAGTTCTTC.

V and J are TRBV14 and TRBJ2-2, with no clear D. From germline, CDR1 is SGHDN and CDR2 FVKESK. The V end lost 4 bases, the J end lost 7 bases, and 10 bases lay between the germline ends. The CDR3 is 13 amino acids. The CDR3 nucleotides read TGTGCCAGCAGCCTCGGTAGAAACGGGGAGCTGTTTTTT. Translation: CASSLGRNGELFF.

This chain joins TRBV7-6 and TRBJ2-6; D is unresolved. CDR1 is SGHVS and CDR2 is FNYEAQ in the germline V gene. The CDR3 has 15 amino acids. Trimming left V 5 bases short and J 2 bases short, with 10 bases between. CDR3 nucleotide sequence: TGTGCCAGCAGCCCCGAGTCCCCTGGGGCCAACGTCCTGACTTTC. Amino acids: CASSPESPGANVLTF.

This clone appeared many times. The rearrangement joins TRBV7-8 to TRBJ2-7, with 9 bases matching TRBD2. This CDR3 is 16 amino acids long. Germline CDR1 is SGHVS and CDR2 is FQNEAQ. Trimming cost V 1 base and J 7 bases; bases outside gene matches: 11. The chain's CDR3 is CASSLETPSGVREQYF. CDR3 nucleotide sequence: TGTGCCAGCAGCTTAGAGACTCCTAGCGGGGTGCGGGAGCAGTACTTC.

The rearrangement joins TRBV5-6 to TRBJ2-1; D might be TRBD2 (5 bases). Germline CDR1 and CDR2: SGHDT and YYEEEE. The germline V and J ends were trimmed by 0 bases and 4 bases, with 23 bases remaining between them. The CDR3 has 19 amino acids. CDR3 sequence (DNA): TGTGCCAGCAGCTTGGCTGGTAGCAGCCGTTCGGGGATATACAATGAGCAGTTCTTC. Translation: CASSLAGSSRSGIYNEQFF. The whole variable domain, remainder taken from reference TRBV5-6 and TRBJ2-1, is DAGVTQSPTHLIKTRGQQVTLRCSPKSGHDTVSWYQQALGQGPQFIFQYYEEEERQRGNFPDRFSGHQFPNYSSELNVNALLLGDSALYLCASSLAGSSRSGIYNEQFFGPGTRLTVL.

The chain carries TRBV13 and TRBJ1-6; unclear D gene. There are 16 residues in the CDR3. Trimming took off 6 bases at V and 0 bases at J, with 12 bases between the two ends. CDR1 and CDR2 (germline): PRHDT, FYEKMQ (reference sequence). The CDR3 spells CASRRAGSSYNSPLHF. The CDR3 bases are TGTGCCAGCAGGCGAGCGGGGAGCTCCTATAATTCACCCCTCCACTTT.

The chain is built from TRBV30 and TRBJ2-7; tentative D call: TRBD1 (5 bases). The V and J ends lost 3 bases and 0 bases respectively, with 9 bases between them. CDR1 and CDR2 (germline): GTSNPN, SVGIG (reference sequence). This CDR3 region has 13 residues. The CDR3 nucleotides read TGTGCCTGGAGGAAAGACAGCTCCTACGAGCAGTACTTC. Protein sequence: CAWRKDSSYEQYF.

The chain combines TRBV10-2 with TRBJ2-7; D is perhaps TRBD1 or TRBD2 (5 bases each). CDR1 and CDR2 from the germline V gene are WSHSY and SAAADI. V lost 4 bases and J lost 7, with 8 bases in between. The CDR3 consists of 11 residues. The CDR3 loop is CASSAGTEQYF. For the CDR3, the DNA is TGCGCCAGCAGTGCCGGGACGGAGCAGTACTTC.

The chain links TRBV30 to TRBJ2-7; 7 bases are a match to TRBD2. V was clipped by 7 bases and J by 0 bases; unmatched bases: 9. CDR3 length: 14 residues. Germline V CDR1 and CDR2: GTSNPN, SVGIG (reference sequence). CDR3 sequence: CALTVGGSSYEQYF. CDR3 DNA: TGTGCCTTAACTGTGGGCGGGAGCTCCTACGAGCAGTACTTC. Full variable domain (missing parts from reference TRBV30 and TRBJ2-7): SQTIHQWPATLVQPVGSPLSLECTVEGTSNPNLYWYRQAAGRGLQLLFYSVGIGQISSEVPQNLSASRPQDRQFILSSKKLLLSDSGFYLCALTVGGSSYEQYFGPGTRLTVT.

This sequence joins TRBV7-2 and TRBJ1-2; 9 bases agree with TRBD1. Trimming removed 1 base from V and 3 bases from J; junction bases left unmatched: 6. This CDR3 contains 16 residues. Germline CDR1 is SGHTA and CDR2 is FQGNSA. DNA of the CDR3: TGTGCCAGCAGCTTAGGTGGACAGGGGAGTGACTATGGCTACACCTTC. Its translation is CASSLGGQGSDYGYTF.

The chain links TRBV10-2 to TRBJ2-3, with D maybe TRBD2 (5 bases). The length of the CDR3 is 15 residues. From germline, CDR1 is WSHSY and CDR2 SAAADI. V was trimmed by 2 bases and J by 6 bases, leaving 15 bases between them. CDR3 DNA: TGCGCCAGCAGTGAGACTAGAGTCGTAAAGGATACGCAGTATTTT. It is translated as CASSETRVVKDTQYF.

CDR3 coding DNA: TGTGCCAGCAGTTCCAACTCCAGGGTCTACACCTTC. It specifies CASSSNSRVYTF. The chain combines TRBV6-6 with TRBJ1-2, with D perhaps matching TRBD1 (5 bases). CDR3 size: 12 residues. The germline V gene has CDR1 MNHNY and CDR2 SVGAGI (reference sequence). V gave up 4 bases and J gave up 10 bases, with 13 bases separating them.